The 14 T cell receptor beta chains below come from one sample, sequenced in a study of T cell clonality in common variable immunodeficiency (dated by TCRdb to about 2015). The paper as a whole reports these results and caveats: CVID TCRbeta sequences reportedly showed fewer deletions and N-nucleotide insertions and lacked highly modified clones with 13 or more V deletions.

Receptor libraries were prepared by the immunoSEQ multiplex PCR assay. As stored in TCRdb, this immuneACCESS dataset retains in-frame rearrangements with V and J assigned. A fraction of the clones does not appear; measured against another copy, unresolved V genes explain less than half of the discrepancy, and the remainder lacks a known reason. For this sample, more than 30,000 clones appear and none is a singleton. The ten largest clonotypes hold 6% to 8% of the sample. Their specific antigens are unknown. The sequenced material came from peripheral blood mononuclear cells. These TCRs come from a human donor with common variable immunodeficiency.

This clone was seen a handful of times. The sequenced fragment ends 3 residues before the CDR3 boundary, so the rest is inferred from the germline J gene. J is TRBJ2-7 and V is TRBV5-1; D possibly corresponds to TRBD1 (5 bases). The CDR3 runs 12 residues. Trimming took off 5 bases at V and 3 bases at J, with 9 bases between the two ends. Germline V gene lookup returns CDR1 SGHRS and CDR2 YFSETQ. Incomplete CDR3 DNA: TGCGCCAGCAGACAGGATAACTACGAG. It translates to CASRQDNYE. The whole CDR3 sequence reads CASRQDNYEQYF.

This clone is medium-sized by share. The read terminates 3 residues before the CDR3 end, so the remaining end is supplied by the germline J gene. This rearrangement joins TRBV20-1 to TRBJ2-2, with TRBD1 identical over 8 bases. The length of the CDR3 is 15 residues. Unmatched junction bases numbered 10, after V lost 6 bases and J lost 4 bases. Germline lookup yields CDR1 DFQATT and CDR2 SNEGSKA (reference sequence). The CDR3 here is CSARRATGGTGELFF. CDR3 bases read: TGCAGTGCCAGACGCGCCACAGGGGGCACCGGGGAG.

Concerning this clone itself: Read data end 3 residues before the CDR3 end; the end is taken from the germline J gene. V is TRBV30 and J is TRBJ2-2; 8 bases match TRBD2. CDR1 is GTSNPN and CDR2 is SVGIG in the germline V gene (reference sequence). This CDR3 contains 14 residues. The V gene end was trimmed by 8 bases and the J gene end by 6 bases; junction bases not matched to a gene: 11. This chain's CDR3 is CARLAGGGAGELFF. The CDR3 DNA, read in part, is TGTGCCCGGCTAGCGGGCGGGGGAGCCGGGGAG.

Turning to this clone: Coverage ceases 3 residues before the CDR3 finishes, and the germline J gene fills in the end. The chain couples TRBV7-3 to TRBJ2-1; the match to TRBD2 covers 7 bases. This CDR3 region has 16 residues. Germline V gene sequence: CDR1 SGHTA, CDR2 FQGTGA. J gave up 2 bases and V 5 bases, and 9 bases lay outside the gene matches. The sequenced CDR3 bases are TGTGCCAGCAGCCCCACAGCGGGGTACACCTACAATGAG. It specifies CASSPTAGYTYNE. The whole CDR3 is CASSPTAGYTYNEQFF.

This clone was seen more than once but under ten times. Read coverage stops 3 residues before the CDR3 terminus; the germline J gene supplies the remainder. This rearrangement joins TRBV7-7 to TRBJ2-5, with TRBD1 matching over 10 bases. Germline V gene lookup returns CDR1 SSHAT and CDR2 FNYEAQ (reference sequence). The CDR3 consists of 14 residues. Unmatched junction bases numbered 3, after V lost 3 bases and J lost 5 bases. CDR3 sequence: CASSLTGGAETQYF. The CDR3 DNA, read in part, is TGTGCCAGCAGCTTGACAGGGGGCGCGGAGACC.

This clone was recorded at least ten times. The sequenced fragment ends 3 residues before the CDR3 boundary, so the rest is inferred from the germline J gene. The chain links TRBV7-8 to TRBJ1-2; tentatively, D is TRBD1 (6 bases). Germline V lookup: CDR1 SGHVS, CDR2 FQNEAQ. V was cut by 5 bases and J by 2 bases, with 18 bases left in between. The CDR3 length is 16 residues. The CDR3: CASSLRVRGQNYGYTF. CDR3 bases read: TGTGCCAGCAGCCTCCGGGTGCGGGGGCAGAACTATGGC.

The table lists this clone with many counts. Sequencing ends 3 residues short of the CDR3 end; the germline J gene provides the rest. The rearrangement links TRBV30 to TRBJ2-7, with D possibly matching TRBD1 (5 bases). The V end was cut by 4 bases, the J end by 5 bases, with 9 bases between. The CDR3 spans 11 residues. The germline gives CDR1 GTSNPN, CDR2 SVGIG (reference sequence). The covered CDR3 bases are TGTGCCTGGAATAGGGGAAACGAG. This sequence encodes CAWNRGNE. The whole CDR3 sequence is CAWNRGNEQYF.

By its share, this clone is medium-sized (0.01 to 0.1%). The observed sequence ends 3 residues before the CDR3 terminus, with the missing tail filled in from the germline J gene. The V call is TRBV18, the J call TRBJ1-2, with D perhaps TRBD1 (6 bases). The CDR3 consists of 14 residues. From germline, CDR1 is KGHSH and CDR2 LQKENI. The V end was cut by 3 bases, the J end by 2 bases, with 10 bases between. This CDR3 is CASSPNDRNYGYTF. Incomplete CDR3 DNA: TGTGCCAGCTCACCGAACGACAGGAACTATGGC.

Note on this clone: The read falls 3 residues short of the CDR3 end, and the missing part is taken from the germline J gene. V gene TRBV6-8 combines with J gene TRBJ2-1; 11 nucleotides match TRBD2. V lost 9 bases to trimming and J lost 5 bases; unmatched junction nucleotides: 3. The CDR3 consists of 13 residues. Germline CDR1 is MNHGY and CDR2 is SAAAGT. The part of the CDR3 DNA that was read is TGTGCCAGGCCACTAGCGGGAGACAATGAG. Translated: CARPLAGDNE. The whole CDR3 is CARPLAGDNEQFF.

Points on this clone: The missing CDR3 end, 3 residues past where the read stops, is filled in from the germline J gene. V is TRBV11-1 and J is TRBJ1-2; D gene uncertain. From germline, CDR1 is SGHAT and CDR2 FQDESV (reference sequence). The CDR3 covers 11 residues. V was pared by 1 base and J by 7 bases, with 4 bases between. CDR3 protein: CASSLDTGYTF. The covered CDR3 bases are TGTGCCAGCAGCTTAGACACTGGC. The full variable domain, rest sourced from reference TRBV11-1 and TRBJ1-2, is EAEVAQSPRYKITEKSQAVAFWCDPISGHATLYWYRQILGQGPELLVQFQDESVVDDSQLPKDRFSAERLKGVDSTLKIQPAELGDSAMYLCASSLDTGYTFGSGTRLTVV.

The sample holds many counts of this clone. The read ends 3 residues early relative to the CDR3; the germline J gene fills the gap. The chain is built from TRBV7-2 and TRBJ2-5, with 8 bases lining up with TRBD1. The CDR3 has 15 residues. CDR1 and CDR2 from the germline V gene are SGHTA and FQGNSA. V lost 3 bases and J lost 5; bases outside the gene matches: 8. The CDR3 bases that were read are TGTGCCAGCAGCTTCGGGTACAGGGGGATGGAGACC. Protein: CASSFGYRGMET. In full, the CDR3 reads CASSFGYRGMETQYF. The full variable domain, its missing parts supplied by reference TRBV7-2 and TRBJ2-5, is GAGVSQSPSNKVTEKGKDVELRCDPISGHTALYWYRQSLGQGLEFLIYFQGNSAPDKSGLPSDRFSAERTGGSVSTLTIQRTQQEDSAVYLCASSFGYRGMETQYFGPGTRLLVL.

This clone was counted ten times or more. The read halts 3 residues ahead of the CDR3 end, with the missing end drawn from the germline J gene. J is TRBJ2-3 and V is TRBV5-6; D gene uncertain. Germline V gene lookup returns CDR1 SGHDT and CDR2 YYEEEE. The CDR3 is 11 residues long. Trimming shortened V by 7 bases and J by 6 bases, and 9 bases separated the two germline ends. CDR3 DNA, as far as it was read: TGTGCCAGCGGAGCGTATGATACG. This codes for CASGAYDT. The CDR3 as a whole reads CASGAYDTQYF. Looking up the rest from reference TRBV5-6 and TRBJ2-3 gives the full variable domain: DAGVTQSPTHLIKTRGQQVTLRCSPKSGHDTVSWYQQALGQGPQFIFQYYEEEERQRGNFPDRFSGHQFPNYSSELNVNALLLGDSALYLCASGAYDTQYFGPGTRLTVL.

This clone was recorded a few times. The CDR3 extends 3 residues past the end of the read, so its final part is completed from the germline J gene. J is TRBJ2-1 and V is TRBV7-9; the D gene is possibly TRBD1 (5 bases). The V end lost 5 bases, the J end lost 1 base, and 12 bases lay between the germline ends. This CDR3 is 15 amino acids long. The V gene's germline CDR1 is SEHNR and CDR2 FQNEAQ (reference sequence). The CDR3 bases that were read are TGTGCCAGCAGCGCGACGCAGGGTTCCTACAATGAG. This gives the protein CASSATQGSYNE. In full, the CDR3 is CASSATQGSYNEQFF.

This clone was counted between two and nine times. The read finishes 3 residues shy of the CDR3 end, and the germline J gene is used to complete it. The chain uses TRBV6-2 or TRBV6-3 and TRBJ2-7; D might be TRBD2 (5 bases). V lost 6 bases and J lost 3, with 12 bases in between. The CDR3 spans 13 residues. The V gene's germline CDR1 is MNHEY and CDR2 SVGEGT. The CDR3 region is CASRRALVYEQYF. Partial CDR3 DNA: TGTGCCAGCAGGCGGGCCTTAGTCTACGAG.